The present T cell receptor beta chain was sequenced within a study of identical twins. Study findings and constraints: Twin-shared out-of-frame alpha sequences showed excess low generation probability.

TCRdb passed the 5' RACE reads through MiXCR, listing each CDR3 protein once. The table lists roughly 750,000 distinct CDR3 sequences, over 20% of them singletons, with 4.3% in the top ten. This clonotype was counted a few times. Its cognate antigen is unknown. The germline gives CDR1 LGHNA, CDR2 YNFKEQ. Unmatched junction bases numbered 4, after V lost 3 bases and J lost 0 bases. CDR3 length equals 16 residues. These data are also associated with another study on T cells expressing NK-cell markers.

Sample: PBMCs. The V and J genes are TRBV4-2 and TRBJ2-2; 7 bases are shared with TRBD1. The clonotype comes from a woman younger than 35 in good health. The CDR3 protein is CASSQTGSSNTGELFF. The CDR3 coding sequence is TGTGCCAGCAGCCAGACAGGGTCGTCGAACACCGGGGAGCTGTTTTTT.